The clone carrying this T cell receptor (beta chain) has ten or more counts. Isolation of PBMCs gave at least 6.5 million cells per sample. With each sample, at least 5.5 micrograms of total RNA were extracted. This sample stems from a study of blood T cells in healthy people across ages. With a J-beta primer mix and a sample-barcoded 5' primer, a second PCR ran 7 to 11 cycles. Each cDNA molecule was tagged by a template-switch adaptor that had 12 random nucleotides. A single record per CDR3 protein comes from TCRdb applying MiXCR to the 5' RACE reads. Of hundreds of thousands of distinct CDR3 sequences listed, about 30% are singletons. The CDR3 has 14 residues. V lost 0 bases, J lost 6 bases, and 4 bases stayed unmatched. The germline gives CDR1 SGHRS, CDR2 YFSETQ.

The receptor's source is a woman older than 75 in good health. The chain joins TRBV5-1 to TRBJ2-7; 9 bases are shared with TRBD1. Sequencing was performed on blood. In nucleotides, the CDR3 is TGCGCCAGCAGCTTGGAAACAGGGGGCGGCGAGCAGTACTTC. The encoded protein is CASSLETGGGEQYF.